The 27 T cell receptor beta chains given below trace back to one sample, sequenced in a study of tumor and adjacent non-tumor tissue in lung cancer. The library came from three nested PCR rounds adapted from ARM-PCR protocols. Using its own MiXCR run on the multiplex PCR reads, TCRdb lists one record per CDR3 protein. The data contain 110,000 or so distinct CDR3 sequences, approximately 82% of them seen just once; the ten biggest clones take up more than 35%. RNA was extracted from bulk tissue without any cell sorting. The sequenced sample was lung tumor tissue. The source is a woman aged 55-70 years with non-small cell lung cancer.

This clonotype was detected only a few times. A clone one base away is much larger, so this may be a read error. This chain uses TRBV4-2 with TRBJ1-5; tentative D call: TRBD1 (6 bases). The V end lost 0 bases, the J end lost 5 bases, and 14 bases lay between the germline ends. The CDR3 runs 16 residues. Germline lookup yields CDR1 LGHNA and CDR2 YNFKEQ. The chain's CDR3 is CASSQEEGRGYQPQHF. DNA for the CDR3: TGTGCCAGCAGCCAAGAGGAGGGAAGGGGGTATCAGCCCCAGCATTTT.

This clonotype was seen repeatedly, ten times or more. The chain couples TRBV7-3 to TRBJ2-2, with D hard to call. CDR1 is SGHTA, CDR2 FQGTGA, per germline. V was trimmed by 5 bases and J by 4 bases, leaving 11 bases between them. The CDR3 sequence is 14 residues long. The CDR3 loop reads CASSPRFSTGELFF. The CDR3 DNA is TGTGCCAGCAGCCCCCGCTTCAGCACCGGGGAGCTGTTTTTT.

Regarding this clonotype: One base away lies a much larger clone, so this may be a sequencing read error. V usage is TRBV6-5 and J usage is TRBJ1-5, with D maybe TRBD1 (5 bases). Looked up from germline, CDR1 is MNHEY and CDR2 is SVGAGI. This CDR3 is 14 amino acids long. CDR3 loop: CASSPRRGEQPQQF. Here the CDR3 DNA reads TGTGCCAGCAGTCCCCGAAGGGGCGAACAGCCCCAGCAATTT.

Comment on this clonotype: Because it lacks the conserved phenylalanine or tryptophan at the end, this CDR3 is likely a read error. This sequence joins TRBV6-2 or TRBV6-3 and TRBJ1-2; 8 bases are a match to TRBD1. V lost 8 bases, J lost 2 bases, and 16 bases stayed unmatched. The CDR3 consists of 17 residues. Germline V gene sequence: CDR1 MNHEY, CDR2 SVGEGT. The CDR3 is CASAGQGAREANYGYTS. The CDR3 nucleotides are TGTGCCAGCGCCGGACAGGGAGCGCGAGAGGCGAACTATGGCTACACCTCC.

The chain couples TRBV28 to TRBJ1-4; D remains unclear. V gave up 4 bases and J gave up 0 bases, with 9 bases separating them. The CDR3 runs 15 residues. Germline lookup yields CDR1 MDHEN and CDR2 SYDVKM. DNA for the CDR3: TGTGCCAGCAGTTCACCTGGGCCAACTAATGAAAAACTGTTTTTT. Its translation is CASSSPGPTNEKLFF.

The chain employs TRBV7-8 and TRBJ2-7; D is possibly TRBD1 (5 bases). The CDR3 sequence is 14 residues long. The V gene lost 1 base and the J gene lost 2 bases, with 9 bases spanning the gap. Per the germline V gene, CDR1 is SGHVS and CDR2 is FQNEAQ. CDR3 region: CASSLEQETYEQYF. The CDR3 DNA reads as TGTGCCAGCAGCTTAGAACAGGAAACCTACGAGCAGTACTTC.

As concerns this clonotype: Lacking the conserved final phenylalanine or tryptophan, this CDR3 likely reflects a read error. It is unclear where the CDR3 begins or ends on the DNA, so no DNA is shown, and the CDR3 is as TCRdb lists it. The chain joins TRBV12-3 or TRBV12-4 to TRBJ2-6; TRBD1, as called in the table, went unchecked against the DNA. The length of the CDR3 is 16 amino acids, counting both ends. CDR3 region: CASSGGRVSGANILIL.

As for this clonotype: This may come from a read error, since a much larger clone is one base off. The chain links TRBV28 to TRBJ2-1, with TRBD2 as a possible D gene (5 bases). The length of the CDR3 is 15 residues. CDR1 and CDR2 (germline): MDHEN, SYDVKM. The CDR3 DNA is TGTGCCAGCAGTTTTATTGTAGGGAGTCGGGATGAGCTGTTCTTC. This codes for CASSFIVGSRDELFF.

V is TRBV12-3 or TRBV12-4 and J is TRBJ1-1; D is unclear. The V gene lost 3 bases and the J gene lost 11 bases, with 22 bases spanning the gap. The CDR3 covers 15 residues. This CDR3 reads CASSFRGSQTWDAFF. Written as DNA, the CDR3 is TGTGCCAGCAGTTTTCGCGGATCACAGACATGGGATGCTTTCTTT.

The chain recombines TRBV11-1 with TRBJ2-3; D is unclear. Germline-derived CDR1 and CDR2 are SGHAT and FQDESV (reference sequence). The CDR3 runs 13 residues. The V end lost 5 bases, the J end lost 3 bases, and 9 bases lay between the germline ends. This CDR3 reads CASSRSVTDTQYF. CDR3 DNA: TGTGCCAGCAGCCGGTCGGTAACAGATACGCAGTATTTT. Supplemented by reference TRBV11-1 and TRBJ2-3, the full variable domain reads EAEVAQSPRYKITEKSQAVAFWCDPISGHATLYWYRQILGQGPELLVQFQDESVVDDSQLPKDRFSAERLKGVDSTLKIQPAELGDSAMYLCASSRSVTDTQYFGPGTRLTVL.

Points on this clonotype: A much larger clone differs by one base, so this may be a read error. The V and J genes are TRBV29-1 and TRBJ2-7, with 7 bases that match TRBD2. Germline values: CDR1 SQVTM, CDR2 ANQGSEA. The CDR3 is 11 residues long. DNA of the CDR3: TGCAGCGTGGGGGGGGAATACGGGCAGTACTTC. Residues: CSVGGEYGQYF.

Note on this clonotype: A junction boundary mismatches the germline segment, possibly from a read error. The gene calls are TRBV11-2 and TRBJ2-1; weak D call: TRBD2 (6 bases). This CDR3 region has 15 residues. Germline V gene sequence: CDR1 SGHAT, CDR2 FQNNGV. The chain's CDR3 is CARRVRRDAYNEHFF. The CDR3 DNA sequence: TGTGCCAGAAGGGTAAGGCGGGATGCCTACAATGAGCACTTCTTC. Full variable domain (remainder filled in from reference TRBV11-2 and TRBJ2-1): EAGVAQSPRYKIIEKRQSVAFWCNPISGHATLYWYQQILGQGPKLLIQFQNNGVVDDSQLPKDRFSAERLKGVDSTLKIQPAKLEDSAVYLCARRVRRDAYNEHFFGPGTRLTVL.

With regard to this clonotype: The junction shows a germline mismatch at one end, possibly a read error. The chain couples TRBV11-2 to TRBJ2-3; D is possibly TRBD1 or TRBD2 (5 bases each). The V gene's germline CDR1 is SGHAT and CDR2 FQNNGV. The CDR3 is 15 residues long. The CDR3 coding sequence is TGTGCCAGCAGCGCTACCGGGACGGACACAGATATGCAGTATTTT. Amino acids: CASSATGTDTDMQYF.

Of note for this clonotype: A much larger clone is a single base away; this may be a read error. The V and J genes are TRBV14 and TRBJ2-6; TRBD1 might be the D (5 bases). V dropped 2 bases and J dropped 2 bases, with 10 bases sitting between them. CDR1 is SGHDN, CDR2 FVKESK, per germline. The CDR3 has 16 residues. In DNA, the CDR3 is TGTGCCAGCAGCCAAACGACAGTCCCTGGGGCCAACGTCCTGACTTTC. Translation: CASSQTTVPGANVLTF.

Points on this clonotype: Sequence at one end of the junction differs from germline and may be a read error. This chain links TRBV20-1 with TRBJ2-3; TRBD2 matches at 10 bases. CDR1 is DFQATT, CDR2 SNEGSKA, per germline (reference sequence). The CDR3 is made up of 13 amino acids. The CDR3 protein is CGGLAVFTGTQYF. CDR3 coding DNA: TGCGGAGGACTAGCGGTGTTCACAGGTACGCAGTATTTT.

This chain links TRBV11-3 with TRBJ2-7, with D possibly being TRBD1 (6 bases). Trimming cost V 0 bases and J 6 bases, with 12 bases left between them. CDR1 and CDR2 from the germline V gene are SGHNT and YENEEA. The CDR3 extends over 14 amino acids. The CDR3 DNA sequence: TGTGCCAGCAGCTTAGATACAGGGACCTTCGAGCAGTACTTC. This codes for CASSLDTGTFEQYF.

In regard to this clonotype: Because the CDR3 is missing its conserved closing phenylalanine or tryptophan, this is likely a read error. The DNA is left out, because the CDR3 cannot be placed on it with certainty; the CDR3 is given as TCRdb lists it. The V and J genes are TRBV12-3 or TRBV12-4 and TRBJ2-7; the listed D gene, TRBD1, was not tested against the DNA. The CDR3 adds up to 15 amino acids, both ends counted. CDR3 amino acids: CANRPPGQGSYEQNY.

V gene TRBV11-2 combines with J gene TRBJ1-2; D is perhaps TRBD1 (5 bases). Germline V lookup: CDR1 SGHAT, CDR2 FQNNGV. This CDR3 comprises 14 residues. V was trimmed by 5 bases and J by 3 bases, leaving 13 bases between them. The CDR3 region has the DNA TGTGCCAGCAGCATGGATAGGGACTACTATGGCTACACCTTC. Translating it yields CASSMDRDYYGYTF. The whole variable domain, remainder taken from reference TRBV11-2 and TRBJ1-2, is EAGVAQSPRYKIIEKRQSVAFWCNPISGHATLYWYQQILGQGPKLLIQFQNNGVVDDSQLPKDRFSAERLKGVDSTLKIQPAKLEDSAVYLCASSMDRDYYGYTFGSGTRLTVV.

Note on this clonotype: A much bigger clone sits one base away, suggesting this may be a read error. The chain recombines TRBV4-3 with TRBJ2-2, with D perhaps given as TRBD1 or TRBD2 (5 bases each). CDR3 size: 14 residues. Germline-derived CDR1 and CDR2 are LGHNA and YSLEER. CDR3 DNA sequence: TGCGCCAGCAGCCAAGATTCCGGGACCGGGGAGCTGATTTTT. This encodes CASSQDSGTGELIF.

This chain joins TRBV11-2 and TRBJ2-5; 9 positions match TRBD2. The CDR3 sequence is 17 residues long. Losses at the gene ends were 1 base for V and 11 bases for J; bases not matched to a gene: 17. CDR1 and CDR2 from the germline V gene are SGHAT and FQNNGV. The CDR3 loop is CASSLVVAGGTEATQYF. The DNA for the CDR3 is TGTGCCAGCAGCTTAGTAGTGGCGGGGGGGACGGAAGCGACACAGTACTTC.

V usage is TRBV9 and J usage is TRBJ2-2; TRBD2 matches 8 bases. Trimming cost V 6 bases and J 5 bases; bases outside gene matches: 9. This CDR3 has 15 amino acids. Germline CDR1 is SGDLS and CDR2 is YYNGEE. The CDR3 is CASTIRERGTGELFF. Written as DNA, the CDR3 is TGTGCCAGCACCATACGGGAGCGGGGGACCGGGGAGCTGTTTTTT.

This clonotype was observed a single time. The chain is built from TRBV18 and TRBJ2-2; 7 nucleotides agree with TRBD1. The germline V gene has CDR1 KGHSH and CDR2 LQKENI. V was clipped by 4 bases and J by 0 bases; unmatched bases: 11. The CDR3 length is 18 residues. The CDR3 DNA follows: TGTGCCAGCTCACATATTGTACCGGGACAGCCGAACACCGGGGAGCTGTTTTTT. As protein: CASSHIVPGQPNTGELFF.

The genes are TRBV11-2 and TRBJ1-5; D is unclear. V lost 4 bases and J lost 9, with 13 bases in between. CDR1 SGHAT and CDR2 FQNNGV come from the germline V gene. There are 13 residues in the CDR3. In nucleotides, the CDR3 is TGTGCCAGCAGCTCCGAGGATTTTCTGCCCCAGCATTTT. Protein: CASSSEDFLPQHF.

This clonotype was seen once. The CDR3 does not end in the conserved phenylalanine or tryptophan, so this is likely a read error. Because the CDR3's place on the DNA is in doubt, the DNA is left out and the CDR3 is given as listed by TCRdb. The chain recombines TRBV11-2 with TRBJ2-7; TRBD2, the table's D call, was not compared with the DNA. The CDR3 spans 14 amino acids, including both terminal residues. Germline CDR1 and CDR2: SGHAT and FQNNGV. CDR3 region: CTSSWDRGGYELYL.

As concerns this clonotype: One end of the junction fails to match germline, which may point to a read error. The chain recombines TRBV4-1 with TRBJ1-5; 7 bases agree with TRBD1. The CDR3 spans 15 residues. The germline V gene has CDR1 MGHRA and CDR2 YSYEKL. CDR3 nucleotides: TGCGCCAGCAGCCAGACAGGGATTGCTCATCAGGCCCAGCATTTT. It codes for CASSQTGIAHQAQHF.

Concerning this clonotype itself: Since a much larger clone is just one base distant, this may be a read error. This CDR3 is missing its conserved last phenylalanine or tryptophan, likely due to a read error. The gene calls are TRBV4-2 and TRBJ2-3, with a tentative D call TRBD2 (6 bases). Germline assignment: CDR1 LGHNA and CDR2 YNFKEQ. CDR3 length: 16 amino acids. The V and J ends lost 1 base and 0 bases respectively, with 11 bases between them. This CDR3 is CASSQASGTSTDTQYS. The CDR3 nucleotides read TGTGCCAGCAGCCAAGCTTCGGGGACTAGCACAGATACGCAGTATTCT.

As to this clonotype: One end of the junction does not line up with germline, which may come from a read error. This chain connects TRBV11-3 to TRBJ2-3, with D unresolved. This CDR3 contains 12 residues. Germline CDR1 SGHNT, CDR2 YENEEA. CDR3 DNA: TGCGCCAGCAGCTTCTGGGCAGATACGCAGTATTTT. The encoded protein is CASSFWADTQYF.